This T cell receptor (beta chain) was identified in a study of blood T cell repertoires in COVID-19. The table came from immunoSEQ multiplex PCR; TCRdb's copy has only in-frame clones and leaves some out. Of 240,000 or so clones listed, more than 70% are singletons. Germline assignment: CDR1 KGHSH and CDR2 LQKENI. Trimming pared 3 bases from V and 0 bases from J, leaving 12 bases between. The CDR3 consists of 16 residues. Sequencing was done on a sample of peripheral blood. The chain carries TRBV18 and TRBJ2-1; tentatively, D is TRBD2 (6 bases). The clonotype comes from a man of 80 years or more with acute or convalescent COVID-19. The CDR3: CASSPGELASYNEQFF. In DNA form, the CDR3 reads TGTGCCAGCTCACCGGGGGAACTAGCCTCCTACAATGAGCAGTTCTTC.